The 15 T cell receptor beta chains below all came from one sample that was sequenced in a study of T cell clones after liver transplantation. Sequencing was performed with immunoSEQ multiplex PCR; in TCRdb, only in-frame clones are kept and a portion is missing. The sample has 6,500 to 8,500 clones, 70% seen once. This specimen was CD8+ T cells from blood, taken before liver transplant. Receptors were obtained from a human donor who received a liver transplant.

Judged by abundance, this clone is medium-sized. V gene TRBV2 combines with J gene TRBJ1-4; the match to TRBD1 covers 10 bases. This CDR3 is 14 amino acids long. With 6 bases clipped from V and 8 bases from J, the junction kept 6 bases outside the gene matches. Germline CDR1 and CDR2: SNHLY and FYNNEI. Here the CDR3 DNA reads TGTGCCAGCAGCACATGGGACAGGGGAGAAAAACTGTTTTTT. Protein sequence: CASSTWDRGEKLFF.

V gene TRBV11-2 combines with J gene TRBJ2-7, with a weak D call TRBD2 (6 bases). Trimming left V 1 base short and J 3 bases short, with 13 bases between. Germline lookup yields CDR1 SGHAT and CDR2 FQNNGV. The CDR3 loop spans 15 amino acids. The CDR3 sequence is CASSLARGGIYEQYF. The CDR3 region has the DNA TGTGCCAGCAGCTTAGCACGTGGCGGGATCTACGAGCAGTACTTC.

As DNA, the CDR3 is TGTGCCAGCAGGCGGACTAGCGGAGACCTCACAGATACGCAGTATTTT. Protein product: CASRRTSGDLTDTQYF. The chain combines TRBV7-9 with TRBJ2-3; 10 bases map to TRBD2. Germline values: CDR1 SEHNR, CDR2 FQNEAQ (reference sequence). V gave up 6 bases and J gave up 2 bases; unmatched junction bases: 8. This CDR3 region has 16 residues. The complete variable domain, with remaining parts taken from reference TRBV7-9 and TRBJ2-3, reads DTGVSQNPRHKITKRGQNVTFRCDPISEHNRLYWYRQTLGQGPEFLTYFQNEAQLEKSRLLSDRFSAERPKGSFSTLEIQRTEQGDSAMYLCASRRTSGDLTDTQYFGPGTRLTVL.

The chain links TRBV6-1 to TRBJ2-7; possibly TRBD2 for D (6 bases). Germline assignment: CDR1 MNHNS and CDR2 SASEGT. V was trimmed by 3 bases and J by 2 bases, leaving 11 bases between them. The length of the CDR3 is 14 residues. The DNA for the CDR3 is TGTGCCAGCAGTGACAAGGGACTTACCTACGAGCAGTACGTC. This encodes CASSDKGLTYEQYV.

The chain couples TRBV27 to TRBJ1-1; 8 positions match TRBD1. Germline loops: CDR1 MNHEY, CDR2 SMNVEV (reference sequence). V lost 2 bases and J lost 0; bases outside the gene matches: 2. This CDR3 region has 15 residues. The CDR3 sequence is CASSLGTGLNTEAFF. As DNA, the CDR3 is TGTGCCAGCAGTTTAGGGACAGGACTGAACACTGAAGCTTTCTTT.

The gene calls are TRBV10-3 and TRBJ1-2, with 7 bases lining up with TRBD1. The trim removed 2 bases at V and 6 bases at J, leaving 6 bases unmatched. Germline V lookup: CDR1 ENHRY, CDR2 SYGVKD. The CDR3 consists of 14 residues. CDR3 nucleotides: TGTGCCATCAGTGAGCACCGGGACAGCCATGGCTACACCTTC. Translation: CAISEHRDSHGYTF.

CDR3 protein: CASRGRGNEQYF. For the CDR3, the DNA is TGTGCCAGCAGAGGGAGGGGGAACGAGCAGTACTTC. The chain recombines TRBV5-4 with TRBJ2-5; D may be TRBD2 (7 bases). The J call is uncertain, as TRBJ2-7 better fits the DNA end. Germline-derived CDR1 and CDR2 are SGHNT and YYREEE (reference sequence). CDR3 length: 12 amino acids.

This chain links TRBV2 with TRBJ2-3; D ambiguous. The CDR3 covers 17 residues. With 4 bases removed from V and 2 bases from J, the gap between germline ends came to 19 bases. The germline V gene encodes CDR1 SNHLY and CDR2 FYNNEI. CDR3 in DNA: TGTGCCAGCAGTGTGGGTTGGTCCCACGATCACACAGATACGCAGTATTTT. Residues: CASSVGWSHDHTDTQYF.

This rearrangement joins TRBV7-9 to TRBJ2-1; D may be TRBD1 (5 bases). The CDR3 has 14 amino acids. The V and J ends lost 0 bases and 2 bases respectively, with 5 bases between them. The germline V gene encodes CDR1 SEHNR and CDR2 FQNEAQ (reference sequence). CDR3 sequence (DNA): TGTGCCAGCAGCTTAGCGGGGCCCTACAATGAGCAGTTCTTC. Residues: CASSLAGPYNEQFF.

The chain uses TRBV27 and TRBJ2-6; D not certain. V dropped 7 bases and J dropped 3 bases, with 10 bases sitting between them. Germline V lookup: CDR1 MNHEY, CDR2 SMNVEV (reference sequence). The CDR3 is made up of 14 amino acids. The CDR3 protein is CASTTRLGANVLTF. DNA of the CDR3: TGTGCCAGCACCACCCGACTTGGGGCCAACGTCCTGACTTTC.

The chain couples TRBV27 to TRBJ2-3; D uncertain. The V gene lost 3 bases and the J gene lost 0 bases, with 10 bases spanning the gap. The V gene's germline CDR1 is MNHEY and CDR2 SMNVEV (reference sequence). The CDR3 is made up of 15 amino acids. The CDR3 sequence is CASSFSRLSTDTQYF. In DNA, the CDR3 is TGTGCCAGCAGTTTCTCTAGATTGAGCACAGATACGCAGTATTTT.

Worth noting for this clone: Relative to the germline gene, one junction end is altered; a read error may explain this. The J gene is TRBJ2-4, the V gene TRBV14, with 13 bases matching TRBD2. Per germline, CDR1 SGHDN and CDR2 FVKESK. The CDR3 has 16 amino acids. The CDR3 DNA sequence: TGTGCCAGCAGCCGAACTAGCGGGAGGGCCAGAAACATTCAGTACTTC. It is translated as CASSRTSGRARNIQYF.

The V and J genes are TRBV4-1 and TRBJ1-6; 9 bases align to TRBD1. This CDR3 contains 16 residues. CDR1 is MGHRA, CDR2 YSYEKL, per germline. V shed 2 bases, J shed 9 bases, and the junction held 8 bases outside the gene matches. CDR3 loop: CASSQLGTGMGSPLHF. As DNA, the CDR3 is TGCGCCAGCAGCCAACTCGGGACAGGGATGGGTTCACCCCTCCACTTT.

The J gene is TRBJ2-1, the V gene TRBV2; D unresolved. Germline CDR1 reads SNHLY; CDR2 reads FYNNEI. There are 14 residues in the CDR3. V lost 8 bases and J 6 bases, leaving 17 bases between the germline ends. The CDR3 nucleotides are TGTGCCAGCGCTATAGAGGATTCGGGCAATGAGCAGTTCTTC. Residues: CASAIEDSGNEQFF.

This chain uses TRBV15 with TRBJ2-1, with D unclear. The V end was cut by 2 bases, the J end by 0 bases, with 11 bases between. Germline V gene data show CDR1 as LNHNV and CDR2 as YYDKDF (reference sequence). The CDR3 runs 16 residues. The CDR3 region is CATSRKPDNSYNEQFF. The CDR3 DNA sequence: TGTGCCACCAGCAGAAAACCAGACAACTCCTACAATGAGCAGTTCTTC.